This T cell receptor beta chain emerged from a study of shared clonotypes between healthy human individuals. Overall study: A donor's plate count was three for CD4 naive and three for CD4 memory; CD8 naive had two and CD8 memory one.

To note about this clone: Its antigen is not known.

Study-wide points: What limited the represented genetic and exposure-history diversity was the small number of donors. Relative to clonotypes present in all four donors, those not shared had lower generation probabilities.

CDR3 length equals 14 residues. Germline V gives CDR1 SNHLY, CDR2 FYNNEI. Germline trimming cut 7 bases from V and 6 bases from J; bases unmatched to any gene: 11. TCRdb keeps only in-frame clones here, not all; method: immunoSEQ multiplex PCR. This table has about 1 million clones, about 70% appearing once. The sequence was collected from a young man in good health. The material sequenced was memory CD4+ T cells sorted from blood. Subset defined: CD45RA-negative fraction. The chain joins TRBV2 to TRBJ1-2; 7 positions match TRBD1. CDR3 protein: CASTVREGAHGYTF. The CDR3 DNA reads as TGTGCCAGCACCGTGAGGGAGGGGGCGCATGGCTACACCTTC.